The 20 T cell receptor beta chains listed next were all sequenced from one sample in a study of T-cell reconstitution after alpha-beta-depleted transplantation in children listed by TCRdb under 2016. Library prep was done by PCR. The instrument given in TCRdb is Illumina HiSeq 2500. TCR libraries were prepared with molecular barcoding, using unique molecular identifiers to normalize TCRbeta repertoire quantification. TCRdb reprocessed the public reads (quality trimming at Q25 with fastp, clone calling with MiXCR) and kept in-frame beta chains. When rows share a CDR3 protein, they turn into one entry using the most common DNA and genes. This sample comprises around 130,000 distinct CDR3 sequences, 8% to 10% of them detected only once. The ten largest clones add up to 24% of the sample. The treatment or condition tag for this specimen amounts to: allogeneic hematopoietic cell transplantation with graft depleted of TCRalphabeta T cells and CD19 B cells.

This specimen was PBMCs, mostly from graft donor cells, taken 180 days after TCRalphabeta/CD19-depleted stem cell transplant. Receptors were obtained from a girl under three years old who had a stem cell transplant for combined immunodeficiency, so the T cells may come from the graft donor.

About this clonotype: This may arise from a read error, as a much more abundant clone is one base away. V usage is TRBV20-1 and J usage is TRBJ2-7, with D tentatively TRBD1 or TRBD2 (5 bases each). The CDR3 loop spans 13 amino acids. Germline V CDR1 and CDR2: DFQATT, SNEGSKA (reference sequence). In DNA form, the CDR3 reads TGCAGTGCCAAAGCGGACACCTTATACGAGCATTACTTC. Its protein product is CSAKADTLYEHYF.

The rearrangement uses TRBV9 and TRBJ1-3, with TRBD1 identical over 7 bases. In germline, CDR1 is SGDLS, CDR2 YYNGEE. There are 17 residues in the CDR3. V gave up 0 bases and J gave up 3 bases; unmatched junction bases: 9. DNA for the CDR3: TGTGCCAGCAGCGTAGATGTGACAGGGATCGGTGGAAACACCATATATTTT. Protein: CASSVDVTGIGGNTIYF.

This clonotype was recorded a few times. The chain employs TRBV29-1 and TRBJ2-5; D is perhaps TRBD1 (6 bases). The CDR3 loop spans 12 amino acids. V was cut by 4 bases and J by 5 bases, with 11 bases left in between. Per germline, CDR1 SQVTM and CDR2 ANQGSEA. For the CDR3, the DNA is TGCAGCGTTGGAACAGGGAAGGAGACCCAGTACTTC. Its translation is CSVGTGKETQYF.

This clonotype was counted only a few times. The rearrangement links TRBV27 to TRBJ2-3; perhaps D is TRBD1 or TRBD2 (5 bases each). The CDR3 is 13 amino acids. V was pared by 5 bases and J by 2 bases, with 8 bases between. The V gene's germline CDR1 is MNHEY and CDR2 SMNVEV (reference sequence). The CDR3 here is CASSTGPTDTQYF. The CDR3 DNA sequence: TGTGCCAGCAGTACGGGACCCACAGATACGCAGTATTTT.

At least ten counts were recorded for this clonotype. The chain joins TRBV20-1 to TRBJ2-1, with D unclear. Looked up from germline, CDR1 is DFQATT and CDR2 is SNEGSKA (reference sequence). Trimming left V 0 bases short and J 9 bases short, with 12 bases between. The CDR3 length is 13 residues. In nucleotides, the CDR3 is TGCAGTGCTAGAGATGCGTTGACTTTTGAGCAGTTCTTC. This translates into CSARDALTFEQFF.

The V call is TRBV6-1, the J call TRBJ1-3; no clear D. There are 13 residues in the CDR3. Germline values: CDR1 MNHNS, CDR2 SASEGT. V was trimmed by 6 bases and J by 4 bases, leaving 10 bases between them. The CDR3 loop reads CASSGRGGNTIYF. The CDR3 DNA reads TGTGCCAGCAGCGGACGCGGAGGAAACACCATATATTTT.

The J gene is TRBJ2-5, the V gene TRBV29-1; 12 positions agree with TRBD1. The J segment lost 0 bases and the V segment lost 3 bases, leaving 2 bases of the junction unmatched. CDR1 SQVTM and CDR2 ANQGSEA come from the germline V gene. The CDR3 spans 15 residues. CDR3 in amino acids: CSVEGTGGYQETQYF. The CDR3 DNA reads TGCAGCGTTGAGGGGACAGGGGGCTACCAAGAGACCCAGTACTTC.

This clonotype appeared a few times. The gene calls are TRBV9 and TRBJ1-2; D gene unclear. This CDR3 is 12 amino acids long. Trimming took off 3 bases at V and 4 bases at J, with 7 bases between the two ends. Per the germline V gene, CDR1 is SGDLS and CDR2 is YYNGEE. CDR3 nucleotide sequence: TGTGCCAGCAGCGCCGGGGTCTATGGCTACACCTTC. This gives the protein CASSAGVYGYTF.

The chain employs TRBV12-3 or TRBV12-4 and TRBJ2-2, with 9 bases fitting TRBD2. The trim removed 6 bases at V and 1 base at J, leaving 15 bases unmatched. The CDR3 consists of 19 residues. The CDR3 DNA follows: TGTGCCAGCAGCCCCAGGAGCAGCTATAGCGGGGGGAACACCGGGGAGCTGTTTTTT. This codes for CASSPRSSYSGGNTGELFF.

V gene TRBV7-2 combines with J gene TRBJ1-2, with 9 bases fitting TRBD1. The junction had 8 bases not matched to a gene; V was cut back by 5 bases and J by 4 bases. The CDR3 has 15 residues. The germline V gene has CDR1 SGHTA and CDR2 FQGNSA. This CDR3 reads CASSPEPGQGYGYTF. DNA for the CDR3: TGTGCCAGCAGCCCAGAGCCGGGACAGGGCTATGGCTACACCTTC.

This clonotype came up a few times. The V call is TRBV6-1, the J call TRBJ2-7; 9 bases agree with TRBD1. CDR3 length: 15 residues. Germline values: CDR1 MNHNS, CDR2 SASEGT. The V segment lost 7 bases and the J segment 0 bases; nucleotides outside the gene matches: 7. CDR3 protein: CASKTGQGFSYEQYF. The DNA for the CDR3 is TGTGCCAGCAAAACGGGACAGGGTTTCTCCTACGAGCAGTACTTC.

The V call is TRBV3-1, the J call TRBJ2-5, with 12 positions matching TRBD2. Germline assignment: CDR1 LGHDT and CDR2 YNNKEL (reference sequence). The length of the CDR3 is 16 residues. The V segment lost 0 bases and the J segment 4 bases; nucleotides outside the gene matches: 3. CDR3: CASSQDPSGGGETQYF. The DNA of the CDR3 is TGTGCCAGCAGCCAAGATCCTAGCGGGGGGGGAGAGACCCAGTACTTC.

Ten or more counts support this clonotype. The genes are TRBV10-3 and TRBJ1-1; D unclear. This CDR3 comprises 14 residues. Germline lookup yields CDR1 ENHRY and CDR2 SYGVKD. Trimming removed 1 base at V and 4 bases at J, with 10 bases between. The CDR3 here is CAISEYRRATEAFF. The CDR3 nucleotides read TGTGCCATCAGTGAGTATAGGCGAGCCACTGAAGCTTTCTTT.

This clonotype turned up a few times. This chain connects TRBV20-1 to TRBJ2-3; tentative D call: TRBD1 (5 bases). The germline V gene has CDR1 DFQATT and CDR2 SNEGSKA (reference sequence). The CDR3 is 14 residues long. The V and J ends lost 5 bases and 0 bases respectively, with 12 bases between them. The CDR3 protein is CSARRQSSTDTQYF. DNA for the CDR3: TGCAGTGCTCGGCGACAGTCTAGCACAGATACGCAGTATTTT.

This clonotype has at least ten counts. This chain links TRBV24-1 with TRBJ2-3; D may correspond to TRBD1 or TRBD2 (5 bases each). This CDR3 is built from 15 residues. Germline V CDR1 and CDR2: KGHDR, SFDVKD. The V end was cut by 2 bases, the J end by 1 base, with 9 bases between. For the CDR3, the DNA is TGTGCCACCAGTGATTCATGGGACCGCACAGATACGCAGTATTTT. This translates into CATSDSWDRTDTQYF.

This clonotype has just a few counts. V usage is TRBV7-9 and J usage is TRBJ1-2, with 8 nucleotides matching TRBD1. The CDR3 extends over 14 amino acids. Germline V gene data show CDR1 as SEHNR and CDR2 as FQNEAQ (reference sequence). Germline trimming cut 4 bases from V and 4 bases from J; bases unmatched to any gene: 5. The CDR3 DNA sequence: TGTGCCAGCAGCTGGGGACAGGTCGTCTATGGCTACACCTTC. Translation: CASSWGQVVYGYTF.

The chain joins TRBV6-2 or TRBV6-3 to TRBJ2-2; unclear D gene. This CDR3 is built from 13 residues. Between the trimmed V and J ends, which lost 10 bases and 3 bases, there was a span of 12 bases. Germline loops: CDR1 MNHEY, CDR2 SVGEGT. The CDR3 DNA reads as TGTGCCACCTCTCCGGGCTACACCGGGGAGCTGTTTTTT. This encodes CATSPGYTGELFF.

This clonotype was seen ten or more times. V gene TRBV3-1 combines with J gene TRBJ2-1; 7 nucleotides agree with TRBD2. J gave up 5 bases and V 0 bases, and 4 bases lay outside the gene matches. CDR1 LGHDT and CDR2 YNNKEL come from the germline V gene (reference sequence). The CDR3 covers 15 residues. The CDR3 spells CASSQDRLADNEQFF. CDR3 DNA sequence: TGTGCCAGCAGCCAAGATAGGCTAGCGGACAATGAGCAGTTCTTC.

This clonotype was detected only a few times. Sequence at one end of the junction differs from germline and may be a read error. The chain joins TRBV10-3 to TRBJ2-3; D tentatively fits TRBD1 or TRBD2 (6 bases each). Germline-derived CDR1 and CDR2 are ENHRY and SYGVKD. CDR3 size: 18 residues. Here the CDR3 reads CANSRGDHSSGGTDTQYF. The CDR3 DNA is TGTGCCAACAGTAGGGGGGACCATAGCTCCGGAGGCACAGATACGCAGTATTTT.

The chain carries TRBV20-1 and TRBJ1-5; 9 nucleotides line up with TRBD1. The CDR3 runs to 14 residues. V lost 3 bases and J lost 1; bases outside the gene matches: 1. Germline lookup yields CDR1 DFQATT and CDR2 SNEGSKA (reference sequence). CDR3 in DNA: TGCAGTGCTAGCGGGACAGGGAGCAATCAGCCCCAGCATTTT. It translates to CSASGTGSNQPQHF.